The sequence of this T cell receptor beta chain was determined in a study of beta chain features in type 1 diabetes (dated by TCRdb to between 2017 and 2018). Background on the whole study: Mean age, gender distribution, total cell number and subset yield were not different between patients and healthy donors. In the study, TCRB repertoires of sorted circulating CD4+ T cell subsets from recently diagnosed type 1 diabetes patients were compared with those of matched healthy donors. A total of around 110,000,000 sorted cells were examined across all samples, and RNA yield correlated strongly with the number of cells per subset. Regulatory and stem cell-like memory subsets were obtained from only 8 patients and roughly 8 healthy donors, while naive and central memory subsets were obtained from all 30 or so donors. General study outcomes and caveats: Sequencing cDNA rather than genomic DNA could over-represent highly expressing activated cells, although activation and CD3 levels did not differ between groups. Naive, central memory and regulatory TCRB repertoires appeared to be more alike among patients than among healthy donors. At VDJ recombination sites, type 1 diabetes patients had fewer insertions and more deleted nucleotides, which implies abnormalities in thymic rearrangement. In all four CD4+ subsets, TCRB CDR3 length was moderately but significantly shorter in type 1 diabetes patients. Because the HLA sub-analyses included only small numbers of individuals, any influence of HLA type on TCRB rearrangement was left unresolved. Shorter templates might be favored by PCR, yet because patient and control samples were amplified and corrected together, any such skew would affect both groups equally.

Clipping removes 1 base from V and 2 bases from J, with 3 as the unmatched junction base count. CDR1 and CDR2 (SGHTA, FQGNSA) derive from the germline V gene. Including the terminal cysteine and phenylalanine, the CDR3 comprises 15 residues. Kept here is only the CDR3 DNA, which spans 45 bases and is read in frame from base 1. Each donor gave one peripheral blood draw, averaging roughly 120 mL, which was collected into heparinised tubes. A BD FACSAria II and a panel including CD45RO, CCR7, CD25, CD127, CD95 and CD27 were used to sort naive, central memory, regulatory and stem cell-like memory CD4+ T cells. A purity above 95% was achieved for all sorted populations. PBMCs were isolated immediately by Lymphoprep density gradient centrifugation and stained directly without culture. Samples were stained and sorted in pairs, with one healthy donor and one patient per experiment, so that batch effects were minimized.

Regarding this clone: It lacks a known antigen. Base qualities were left out, and no much larger clone turns up one base away.

The entire amount of isolated RNA was reverse transcribed using the High Capacity cDNA Reverse Transcription Kit, so the sequenced TCRB transcripts were expressed ones. For stem cell-like memory T cell samples, survey-depth immunoSEQ sequencing was used, averaging approximately 910,000 total reads per sample. After sorted cells were lysed in RLT buffer, RNA was extracted with DNase-treated RNeasy Micro or Mini kits, with the choice depending on cell number. To prevent cross-contamination, every cell subset was processed on its own, while patient and healthy donor samples were processed together. Using the immunoSEQ multiplex PCR, TCRB sequences were amplified from cDNA into 87-bp fragments spanning the CDR3 region. Sequencing of the amplicons was performed on the Illumina HiSeq platform. Concerning the study's data processing: Synthetic template baselines were used to correct PCR bias computationally, reads within Hamming distance 2 were collapsed, and singletons that could not be merged were discarded. Reads were aligned against IMGT so that V, D and J genes, CDR3 length and insertions or deletions at six rearrangement sites could be assigned. Within each subset, clonotype counts were normalized to sorted cell number, after which true diversity and Gini coefficients were computed with the tcR R package. The overlap coefficient, calculated on TCRB nucleotide sequences, was used to quantify repertoire sharing. Held by TCRdb, this immuneACCESS table contains in-frame sequences only and omits some clones. Under half of the omission traces to an unresolved V gene where checked; the cause of the rest is unknown. V, J and clone size are those of that table, while D and trimming were read from the DNA. The sample table lists tens of thousands of clones, roughly 31% of them with a count of one. The ten top clones hold 0.4% to 0.45% of the sample.

This sequence was found in a woman between 18 and 29 years old in good health. What was sequenced was stem cell memory CD4+ T cells from blood. The cell subset or site label, read with the paper, signifies: stem cell-like memory CD4+ T cells. The sequence links TRBV7-2 to TRBJ2-3; the junction holds 7 bases that match TRBD2. The base sequence is TGTGCCAGCAGCTTAGACGGGGGGAACACAGATACGCAGTATTTT. It specifies CASSLDGGNTDTQYF.